Below, 32 T cell receptor beta chains from the same sample are listed, as sequenced in a study of T cell responses to AZD1222 COVID-19 vaccine. Clones were read by immunoSEQ multiplex PCR, and TCRdb kept only the in-frame ones, dropping some. The table shows approximately 140,000 clones, with roughly 90% occurring only once. The sequenced sample was peripheral blood, obtained 28 days after the second AZD1222 dose. The receptors were sampled from an adult who received the AZD1222 COVID-19 vaccine.

V and J are TRBV5-1 and TRBJ2-1; possibly TRBD1 for D (6 bases). CDR1 is SGHRS and CDR2 is YFSETQ in the germline V gene. The length of the CDR3 is 14 residues. Between the trimmed V and J ends, which lost 0 bases and 3 bases, there was a span of 7 bases. CDR3 DNA sequence: TGCGCCAGCAGCTTGGAACAGGGCTACAATGAGCAGTTCTTC. Protein sequence: CASSLEQGYNEQFF. The full variable domain, in which reference TRBV5-1 and TRBJ2-1 provide the parts outside the CDR3, is KAGVTQTPRYLIKTRGQQVTLSCSPISGHRSVSWYQQTPGQGLQFLFEYFSETQRNKGNFPGRFSGRQFSNSRSEMNVSTLELGDSALYLCASSLEQGYNEQFFGPGTRLTVL.

The chain is built from TRBV11-3 and TRBJ2-1, with D perhaps being TRBD1 or TRBD2 (5 bases each). Germline assignment: CDR1 SGHNT and CDR2 YENEEA. This CDR3 has 16 amino acids. The V gene lost 1 base and the J gene lost 4 bases, with 14 bases spanning the gap. Written as DNA, the CDR3 is TGTGCCAGCAGCTTAGGTTCCGGGACGATTTACAATGAGCAGTTCTTC. This sequence encodes CASSLGSGTIYNEQFF.

The CDR3 DNA reads TGTGCCAGCAGTTTAAACCCCAGTCAAGAGACCCAGTACTTC. Protein sequence: CASSLNPSQETQYF. The chain is built from TRBV27 and TRBJ2-5; D is unclear. The length of the CDR3 is 14 residues. The germline gives CDR1 MNHEY, CDR2 SMNVEV (reference sequence). Trimming pared 2 bases from V and 2 bases from J, leaving 9 bases between.

This clone has a single count. The chain joins TRBV29-1 to TRBJ1-4, with TRBD1 identical over 10 bases. The CDR3 loop spans 14 amino acids. The V segment lost 5 bases and the J segment 8 bases; nucleotides outside the gene matches: 8. The germline CDR1 and CDR2 sequences are SQVTM and ANQGSEA. The DNA for the CDR3 is TGCAGCGTTTACCTAGGACAGGGGGGGGAAAAACTGTTTTTT. Its protein is CSVYLGQGGEKLFF.

A single count supports this clone. CDR3 region: CASSQGYPGANVLTF. The CDR3 nucleotides are TGCGCCAGCAGCCAAGGTTACCCTGGGGCCAACGTCCTGACTTTC. The chain links TRBV4-3 to TRBJ2-6; D uncertain. The CDR3 is 15 amino acids. V was trimmed by 1 base and J by 2 bases, leaving 6 bases between them. Germline V CDR1 and CDR2: LGHNA, YSLEER.

The chain combines TRBV14 with TRBJ2-1; a weak D match, TRBD1 (5 bases). Per the germline V gene, CDR1 is SGHDN and CDR2 is FVKESK. V lost 1 base and J lost 5, with 24 bases in between. CDR3 size: 19 residues. The CDR3 sequence: CASSQGYGQRVSGDNEQFF. In DNA, the CDR3 is TGTGCCAGCAGCCAAGGATACGGACAAAGGGTGTCCGGCGACAATGAGCAGTTCTTC. The full variable domain, with the rest looked up from reference TRBV14 and TRBJ2-1, is EAGVTQFPSHSVIEKGQTVTLRCDPISGHDNLYWYRRVMGKEIKFLLHFVKESKQDESGMPNNRFLAERTGGTYSTLKVQPAELEDSGVYFCASSQGYGQRVSGDNEQFFGPGTRLTVL.

This chain uses TRBV5-4 with TRBJ2-5, with 12 bases fitting TRBD2. The germline V gene has CDR1 SGHNT and CDR2 YYREEE (reference sequence). Trimming took 3 bases from V and 5 from J; bases not matched to a gene: 5. The CDR3 totals 15 residues. In DNA form, the CDR3 reads TGTGCCAGCAGCTCGACTAGCGGGAGTAGGGAGACCCAGTACTTC. Its protein product is CASSSTSGSRETQYF.

The chain uses TRBV24-1 and TRBJ1-1, with D tentatively TRBD1 (5 bases). Trimming took off 3 bases at V and 3 bases at J, with 13 bases between the two ends. CDR1 KGHDR and CDR2 SFDVKD come from the germline V gene. CDR3 length equals 15 residues. DNA for the CDR3: TGTGCCACCAGTGATCCGGTGGCGGGGGACACTGAAGCTTTCTTT. It translates to CATSDPVAGDTEAFF.

V and J are TRBV7-2 and TRBJ2-1; D ambiguous. Trimming took off 3 bases at V and 2 bases at J, with 8 bases between the two ends. Looked up from germline, CDR1 is SGHTA and CDR2 is FQGNSA. The CDR3 covers 14 residues. The CDR3 spells CASSLVGAYNEQFF. For the CDR3, the DNA is TGTGCCAGCAGCTTGGTCGGTGCCTACAATGAGCAGTTCTTC.

The chain carries TRBV5-1 and TRBJ2-2; no reliable D call. The V gene's germline CDR1 is SGHRS and CDR2 YFSETQ. The germline V and J ends were trimmed by 0 bases and 1 base, with 4 bases remaining between them. This CDR3 region has 14 residues. For the CDR3, the DNA is TGCGCCAGCAGCTTGGCTCAGAACACCGGGGAGCTGTTTTTT. The encoded protein is CASSLAQNTGELFF. Filled out from reference TRBV5-1 and TRBJ2-2, the complete variable domain reads KAGVTQTPRYLIKTRGQQVTLSCSPISGHRSVSWYQQTPGQGLQFLFEYFSETQRNKGNFPGRFSGRQFSNSRSEMNVSTLELGDSALYLCASSLAQNTGELFFGEGSRLTVL.

The rearrangement links TRBV2 to TRBJ1-2; 9 nucleotides line up with TRBD1. V lost 10 bases to trimming and J lost 3 bases; unmatched junction nucleotides: 9. The CDR3 is made up of 14 amino acids. Germline CDR1 and CDR2: SNHLY and FYNNEI. The CDR3: CATEQGAEDYGYTF. CDR3 DNA: TGTGCCACCGAACAGGGGGCGGAAGACTATGGCTACACCTTC.

The chain recombines TRBV7-9 with TRBJ1-4; a weak D match, TRBD1 (5 bases). Germline values: CDR1 SEHNR, CDR2 FQNEAQ (reference sequence). V lost 5 bases to trimming and J lost 6 bases, with 16 bases between them. This CDR3 is built from 15 residues. CDR3 loop: CASSPIGTLDEKLFF. CDR3 nucleotides: TGTGCCAGCAGCCCTATCGGGACTCTGGATGAAAAACTGTTTTTT.

The CDR3 loop is CATSDPGYGYTF. CDR3 in DNA: TGTGCCACCAGTGACCCCGGCTATGGCTACACCTTC. The V and J genes are TRBV24-1 and TRBJ1-2, with D hard to call. The CDR3 is 12 amino acids. Germline-derived CDR1 and CDR2 are KGHDR and SFDVKD. V shed 4 bases and J shed 4 bases, with 6 bases lying between them.

The rearrangement joins TRBV27 to TRBJ1-6; D not resolved. Deletions cut 4 bases from V and 10 bases from J, with 14 bases between. This CDR3 has 14 residues. Germline assignment: CDR1 MNHEY and CDR2 SMNVEV (reference sequence). DNA of the CDR3: TGTGCCAGCAGTTCGTCCCTGGGGAGATCACCCCTCCACTTT. This gives the protein CASSSSLGRSPLHF.

The chain couples TRBV28 to TRBJ1-2; TRBD1 agrees at 8 bases. There are 15 residues in the CDR3. Germline CDR1 reads MDHEN; CDR2 reads SYDVKM. Trimming at V came to 6 bases and at J to 4 bases, leaving 10 bases not matched to a gene. CDR3 sequence reads: CASRPSGTGAYGYTF. The CDR3 coding sequence is TGTGCCAGCAGGCCCTCCGGGACAGGAGCCTATGGCTACACCTTC.

The V gene is TRBV30, the J gene TRBJ1-5; D gene ambiguous. Per germline, CDR1 GTSNPN and CDR2 SVGIG (reference sequence). CDR3 size: 13 residues. V dropped 0 bases and J dropped 5 bases, with 8 bases sitting between them. CDR3 region: CAWSVWGDQPQHF. The CDR3 coding sequence is TGTGCCTGGAGTGTATGGGGAGATCAGCCCCAGCATTTT.

This chain uses TRBV19 with TRBJ1-2, with TRBD1 matching 9 bases. The V gene's germline CDR1 is LNHDA and CDR2 SQIVND (reference sequence). V lost 5 bases and J lost 5; bases outside the gene matches: 6. The CDR3 is 14 residues long. The CDR3 is CASSAPGTGYGYTF. The CDR3 region has the DNA TGTGCCAGTAGTGCCCCCGGGACAGGGTATGGCTACACCTTC. The whole variable domain, filled in from reference TRBV19 and TRBJ1-2, reads DGGITQSPKYLFRKEGQNVTLSCEQNLNHDAMYWYRQDPGQGLRLIYYSQIVNDFQKGDIAEGYSVSREKKESFPLTVTSAQKNPTAFYLCASSAPGTGYGYTFGSGTRLTVV.

This chain joins TRBV30 and TRBJ2-1; TRBD2 agrees at 8 bases. The CDR3 is 15 amino acids. Germline lookup yields CDR1 GTSNPN and CDR2 SVGIG (reference sequence). J was trimmed by 7 bases and V by 0 bases; bases with no gene match: 8. CDR3 amino acids: CAWSVFPRGGNEQFF. Written as DNA, the CDR3 is TGTGCCTGGAGTGTATTCCCTCGGGGGGGTAATGAGCAGTTCTTC.

This clone was recorded only once. The chain carries TRBV2 and TRBJ1-1; D not certain. CDR1 SNHLY and CDR2 FYNNEI come from the germline V gene. The CDR3 has 14 amino acids. Trimming stripped 2 bases from V and 2 bases from J, with 9 bases between. CDR3 nucleotide sequence: TGTGCCAGCAGTGAATGGAAGGCTAACACTGAAGCTTTCTTT. Amino acid sequence: CASSEWKANTEAFF.

This chain uses TRBV5-1 with TRBJ1-2; no definite D call. This CDR3 comprises 14 residues. V shed 0 bases and J shed 4 bases, with 10 bases lying between them. The germline CDR1 and CDR2 sequences are SGHRS and YFSETQ. In DNA, the CDR3 is TGCGCCAGCAGCTTGGCCGGCAGGAGCTATGGCTACACCTTC. Its translation is CASSLAGRSYGYTF.

The CDR3 sequence is CSVWIAGITDTQYF. CDR3 DNA: TGCAGCGTCTGGATAGCGGGGATCACAGATACGCAGTATTTT. The chain carries TRBV29-1 and TRBJ2-3; 8 positions match TRBD2. Germline values: CDR1 SQVTM, CDR2 ANQGSEA. The V segment lost 6 bases and the J segment 2 bases; nucleotides outside the gene matches: 7. This CDR3 contains 14 residues.

This clone has more than one count but fewer than ten. V is TRBV21-1 and J is TRBJ1-5; the table's D call, TRBD1, has no DNA check behind it. TRBV21-1 is listed as a pseudogene. CDR3 length: 16 amino acids. This CDR3 reads CASSVGLTGPNQPQHF. DNA for the CDR3: TGTGCCAGCAGCGTGGGTCTGACAGGACCAAATCAGCCCCAGCATTTT.

This clone appeared a few times. At one end, the junction sequence differs from germline, possibly due to a read error. The J gene is TRBJ2-3, the V gene TRBV7-9, with a possible D match to TRBD1 (6 bases). The CDR3 is 12 amino acids. Germline CDR1 SEHNR, CDR2 FQNEAQ (reference sequence). CDR3 amino acids: CASSLDGTRGCF. DNA for the CDR3: TGTGCCAGCAGCTTAGACGGGACAAGGGGTTGTTTT.

This chain connects TRBV6-2 or TRBV6-3 to TRBJ2-7; 7 nucleotides agree with TRBD1. Germline assignment: CDR1 MNHEY and CDR2 SVGEGT. The CDR3 extends over 12 amino acids. The V and J ends lost 6 bases and 5 bases, in that order; junction bases with no gene match: 4. The CDR3 loop reads CASSRGNDEQYF. In DNA, the CDR3 is TGTGCCAGCAGCAGGGGGAACGACGAGCAGTACTTC.

The V gene is TRBV6-5, the J gene TRBJ2-7; D may be TRBD2 (6 bases). The CDR3 has 14 amino acids. Trimming left V 5 bases short and J 0 bases short, with 11 bases between. Germline CDR1 reads MNHEY; CDR2 reads SVGAGI. Here the CDR3 reads CASSRDSNSYEQYF. CDR3 sequence (DNA): TGTGCCAGCAGTCGGGACTCCAACTCCTACGAGCAGTACTTC.

The rearrangement links TRBV10-3 to TRBJ1-1, with 8 positions matching TRBD1. With 4 bases clipped from V and 10 bases from J, the junction kept 5 bases outside the gene matches. This CDR3 comprises 12 residues. Germline V gene lookup returns CDR1 ENHRY and CDR2 SYGVKD. Here the CDR3 DNA reads TGTGCCATCAGTGGACAGGGGCCGGCAGCTTTCTTT. Encoded protein: CAISGQGPAAFF.

This sequence joins TRBV28 and TRBJ2-7; 13 nucleotides line up with TRBD2. V lost 6 bases, J lost 3 bases, and 8 bases stayed unmatched. The V gene's germline CDR1 is MDHEN and CDR2 SYDVKM. The CDR3 sequence is 16 residues long. The CDR3 region is CASSLGTSGTYYEQYF. CDR3 nucleotide sequence: TGTGCCAGCAGCCTTGGGACTAGCGGGACCTACTACGAGCAGTACTTC.

The table lists this clone with a count of one. The chain joins TRBV2 to TRBJ2-4; TRBD1 matches 10 bases. V dropped 6 bases and J dropped 0; count of bases not matched to a gene: 11. Germline CDR1 SNHLY, CDR2 FYNNEI. This CDR3 has 18 amino acids. CDR3 sequence reads: CASRWTGGFNLAKNIQYF. The DNA for the CDR3 is TGTGCCAGCAGATGGACAGGGGGGTTTAACCTAGCCAAAAACATTCAGTACTTC.

The chain uses TRBV7-9 and TRBJ1-3; D unclear. CDR3 length: 13 amino acids. CDR1 is SEHNR, CDR2 FQNEAQ, per germline (reference sequence). V was trimmed by 8 bases and J by 4 bases, leaving 12 bases between them. The CDR3 reads CASPQNAGNTIYF. The CDR3 DNA reads as TGTGCCAGCCCGCAAAATGCGGGAAACACCATATATTTT.

This chain links TRBV30 with TRBJ2-2; TRBD2 aligns across 7 bases. The germline V gene encodes CDR1 GTSNPN and CDR2 SVGIG (reference sequence). This CDR3 has 15 amino acids. J lost 6 bases, V lost 1 base, and 8 bases had no gene match. The CDR3 loop reads CAWSGFAGVSGELFF. DNA for the CDR3: TGTGCCTGGAGTGGATTCGCGGGAGTCTCCGGGGAGCTGTTTTTT.

The V gene is TRBV4-3, the J gene TRBJ2-7, with D tentatively TRBD1 (5 bases). The CDR3 sequence is 13 residues long. V dropped 4 bases and J dropped 7 bases, with 14 bases sitting between them. The germline V gene encodes CDR1 LGHNA and CDR2 YSLEER. CDR3: CASSPGSREEQYF. The CDR3 region has the DNA TGCGCCAGCAGCCCAGGGTCCAGGGAAGAGCAGTACTTC.

This clone appeared once. The rearrangement links TRBV23-1 to TRBJ1-3, with D uncertain. TRBV23-1 is filed as an ORF, its function uncertain. V dropped 4 bases and J dropped 2 bases, with 0 bases sitting between them. This CDR3 has 11 residues. The CDR3 loop is CASSPGNTIYF. The CDR3 bases are TGCGCCAGCAGTCCTGGAAACACCATATATTTT.